This TCR beta chain was profiled in a study of tumour-infiltrating T cells in Burkitt lymphoma (dated by TCRdb to about 2020). For the wider study: All epidemiological subtypes of Burkitt lymphoma were represented in the cohort, which was made up of 75 to 100 patients. TCR repertoire data were correlated with clinical outcome; productive clonality predicted overall and progression-free survival, independent of established prognosticators including age at diagnosis.

CDR1 is given as LGHNA and CDR2 as YSLEER, both from the germline V gene. V and J lose 2 bases and 4 bases, and a span of 14 bases separates them. From cysteine to phenylalanine, the CDR3 is 15 amino acids long. Solely the CDR3 DNA is kept, with 45 bases framed from the first base. Receptor libraries were prepared by the immunoSEQ multiplex PCR assay. This immuneACCESS table, as held by TCRdb, lists in-frame sequences with V and J called but not all clones. Of the missing ones, under half trace to an unresolved V gene in checked studies; the others have no known cause. In all, the sample holds tens of thousands of clones, and around 29% of those were seen once. The top ten clonotypes cover 2.9% of the sample. As regards this clone: The antigen it recognizes is unknown. Per-base quality was not reported, and no clone a single base away is much larger than it.

Study-level results and caveats: Several public clonotypes were found to be shared across numerous Burkitt lymphoma patients, which suggests a shared tumour neoantigen selection that is absent from diffuse large B-cell lymphoma.

In this chain, TRBV4-3 is recombined with TRBJ1-1, with TRBD1 perhaps the D gene, on 5 matching bases. What was sequenced was tumor tissue. This clonotype originated in a human donor with Burkitt lymphoma. The CDR3 sequence is CASSQLQGMVTEAFF. In nucleotides, the sequence is TGCGCCAGCAGCCAACTTCAGGGTATGGTCACTGAAGCTTTCTTT.